This is a list of T cell receptor beta chains from one sample in a study of blood T cells in healthy people across ages. TCRdb redid the calling of the 5' RACE reads with MiXCR, one entry per CDR3 protein. The table records a few hundred thousand distinct CDR3 sequences, 25% to 35% of them present only once. The same specimen was also included in a second study, on T cells of mothers and their children.

Material: blood. All receptors derive from a boy aged 2 to 10 in good health. Each CDR3 is given with its conserved first and last residue. A D gene is named only where the DNA matches it firmly. Clone size appears in some rows only: once, few, many, or a class for an expanded clone.

clone_size,d_call,j_call,v_call,cdr3_aa,cdr3_nt
few,-,TRBJ2-3,TRBV29-1,CSVVERGIITDTQYF,TGCAGCGTTGTTGAGCGCGGCATTATTACAGATACGCAGTATTTT
-,-,TRBJ1-5,TRBV15,CATSRDGADQPQHF,TGTGCCACCAGCAGAGACGGGGCTGATCAGCCCCAGCATTTT
-,TRBD2,TRBJ2-5,TRBV20-1,CSAQKAGGETQYF,TGCAGTGCTCAGAAGGCGGGAGGAGAGACCCAGTACTTC
few,TRBD1,TRBJ2-7,TRBV29-1,CSVGPGTAYEQYF,TGCAGCGTTGGGCCGGGGACAGCCTACGAGCAGTACTTC
-,-,TRBJ2-5,TRBV12-5,CASGLTLETQYF,TGTGCTAGTGGTTTGACCCTGGAGACCCAGTACTTC
-,TRBD2,TRBJ2-5,TRBV20-1,CSATRLAGAIETQYF,TGCAGTGCAACCAGACTAGCGGGGGCTATAGAGACCCAGTACTTC
-,-,TRBJ1-3,TRBV2,CASSDRDSGNTIYF,TGTGCCAGCAGTGATCGGGACTCTGGAAACACCATATATTTT
-,TRBD1,TRBJ2-1,TRBV5-6,CASSLVQGASDEQFF,TGTGCCAGCAGCTTGGTTCAGGGGGCGAGCGATGAGCAGTTCTTC
-,-,TRBJ2-3,TRBV7-6,CASSLNPGGNGDTQYF,TGTGCCAGCAGCTTAAACCCAGGGGGGAATGGAGATACGCAGTATTTT
-,-,TRBJ1-1,TRBV5-1,CASSGFTGMAEAFF,TGCGCCAGCAGCGGATTTACAGGGATGGCTGAAGCTTTCTTT
-,TRBD2,TRBJ2-1,TRBV12-3/TRBV12-4,CASKTGGNNEQFF,TGTGCCAGCAAGACGGGAGGAAACAATGAGCAGTTCTTC
few,TRBD2,TRBJ2-7,TRBV14,CASSPWVSGSQEQYF,TGTGCCAGCAGCCCATGGGTTAGCGGGAGTCAAGAGCAGTACTTC
-,TRBD2,TRBJ2-7,TRBV7-2,CASSPWGSGYEQYF,TGTGCCAGCAGCCCCTGGGGTAGCGGGTACGAGCAGTACTTC
few,TRBD1,TRBJ1-2,TRBV5-1,CASSPGRDRGLGYGYTF,TGCGCCAGCAGCCCCGGCCGGGACAGGGGTTTGGGCTATGGCTACACCTTC
-,-,TRBJ1-4,TRBV20-1,CSASQGGINEKLFF,TGCAGTGCTAGCCAGGGAGGGATTAATGAAAAACTGTTTTTT
few,TRBD2,TRBJ2-1,TRBV11-1,CASSLPRTSGGQSSYNEQFF,TGTGCCAGCAGCTTACCCCGGACTAGCGGGGGGCAGAGCTCCTACAATGAGCAGTTCTTC
-,TRBD2,TRBJ2-4,TRBV5-1,CASSPTSGEAGAKNIQYF,TGCGCCAGCAGCCCGACTAGCGGGGAGGCAGGGGCCAAAAACATTCAGTACTTC
few,TRBD2,TRBJ2-5,TRBV20-1,CSARGTSGGARETQYF,TGCAGTGCTAGAGGGACTAGCGGGGGGGCCCGTGAGACCCAGTACTTC
-,TRBD1,TRBJ1-4,TRBV5-1,CASSPDRGTGKLFF,TGCGCTAGCAGCCCCGACAGGGGAACGGGAAAACTGTTTTTT
-,-,TRBJ2-1,TRBV5-6,CASSLTVRPRPDEQFF,TGTGCCAGCAGCTTGACGGTCAGGCCCCGTCCGGATGAGCAGTTCTTC
-,TRBD2,TRBJ2-4,TRBV6-5,CASSTGTSGGAGDIQYF,TGTGCCAGCAGTACCGGGACTAGCGGGGGGGCGGGAGACATTCAGTACTTC
-,TRBD2,TRBJ2-1,TRBV6-1,CASRTAGLSYNEQFF,TGTGCCAGCAGGACAGCGGGGTTGTCCTACAATGAGCAGTTCTTC
many,-,TRBJ1-4,TRBV27,CASTQWGGLNNEKLFF,TGTGCCAGCACCCAATGGGGAGGATTAAATAATGAAAAACTGTTTTTT
-,TRBD1,TRBJ1-2,TRBV5-1,CASSLQGANDGYTF,TGCGCCAGCAGCCTCCAGGGGGCGAATGATGGCTACACCTTC
-,TRBD1,TRBJ1-4,TRBV2,CASRGSGQLNEKLFF,TGTGCCAGCAGGGGCTCGGGACAGCTTAATGAAAAACTGTTTTTT
-,-,TRBJ2-1,TRBV6-2/TRBV6-3,CASQPGSYNEQFF,TGTGCCAGCCAGCCAGGGTCCTACAATGAGCAGTTCTTC
few,-,TRBJ2-5,TRBV10-3,CAIKEGGETQYF,TGTGCCATCAAGGAGGGGGGAGAGACCCAGTACTTC
few,TRBD2,TRBJ2-3,TRBV20-1,CSAGTSGGTDTQYF,TGCAGTGCGGGGACTAGCGGGGGCACAGATACGCAGTATTTT
few,-,TRBJ2-6,TRBV10-3,CAISGPGSGANVLTF,TGTGCCATCAGTGGCCCAGGGAGTGGGGCCAACGTCCTGACTTTC
-,TRBD2,TRBJ2-7,TRBV3-1,CASSLERGHNYEQYF,TGTGCCAGCAGCCTCGAGCGGGGGCACAACTACGAGCAGTACTTC
-,-,TRBJ1-5,TRBV20-1,CSARDRGSRNQPQHF,TGCAGTGCTAGAGACCGAGGGTCAAGGAATCAGCCCCAGCATTTT
few,TRBD1,TRBJ1-1,TRBV7-9,CASSALQGAGAFF,TGTGCCAGCAGCGCCCTACAGGGGGCGGGGGCTTTCTTT
-,-,TRBJ1-4,TRBV30,CAWRDPNEKLFF,TGTGCCTGGAGGGACCCTAATGAAAAACTGTTTTTT
-,TRBD2,TRBJ2-3,TRBV7-2,CASSPAGGQTDTQYF,TGTGCCAGCAGCCCAGCGGGGGGGCAAACAGATACGCAGTATTTT
-,-,TRBJ1-2,TRBV12-3/TRBV12-4,CASSHPGEPTRGYTF,TGTGCCAGCAGTCATCCGGGGGAGCCGACTCGGGGCTACACCTTC
few,TRBD1,TRBJ2-1,TRBV29-1,CSVGTGRYNEQFF,TGCAGCGTGGGGACAGGGAGGTACAATGAGCAGTTCTTC
-,-,TRBJ2-7,TRBV3-1,CASSQGGAGTYEQYF,TGTGCCAGCAGCCAAGGAGGGGCCGGTACCTACGAGCAGTACTTC
once,TRBD2,TRBJ2-7,TRBV28,CASSYPKLAGDPSSYEQYF,TGTGCCAGCAGTTACCCCAAACTAGCGGGAGACCCCTCCTCCTACGAGCAGTACTTC
few,-,TRBJ1-2,TRBV9,CASSGRAGHYGYTF,TGTGCCAGCAGCGGGCGGGCAGGCCACTATGGCTACACCTTC
-,-,TRBJ2-7,TRBV25-1,CASSESGTAGQYF,TGTGCCAGCAGTGAATCCGGGACCGCGGGACAGTACTTC
-,-,TRBJ1-2,TRBV5-8,CASSLGVPGYGYTF,TGTGCCAGCAGCTTGGGTGTGCCGGGGTATGGCTACACCTTC
-,TRBD1,TRBJ2-7,TRBV13,CASSRGRTGRYEQYF,TGTGCCAGCAGCCGGGGGCGGACAGGGCGCTACGAGCAGTACTTC
few,TRBD1,TRBJ1-2,TRBV29-1,CSVLRGRIGYTF,TGCAGCGTTCTTAGGGGGCGGATTGGCTACACCTTC
-,-,TRBJ2-3,TRBV12-5,CASGSWGGPDTQYF,TGTGCTAGTGGTTCCTGGGGGGGCCCAGATACGCAGTATTTT
few,-,TRBJ2-1,TRBV3-1,CASSQELGPGLYNEQFF,TGTGCCAGCAGCCAAGAGTTGGGCCCGGGACTTTACAATGAGCAGTTCTTC
-,TRBD2,TRBJ2-3,TRBV4-1,CASSQGPAGGTYTQYF,TGCGCCAGCAGCCAAGGCCCAGCGGGGGGCACATATACGCAGTATTTT
-,-,TRBJ2-5,TRBV20-1,CSARSPGKETQYF,TGCAGTGCTAGGAGTCCGGGAAAAGAGACCCAGTACTTC
few,TRBD2,TRBJ2-1,TRBV6-6,CASSYNVAGGRNEQFF,TGTGCCAGCAGTTACAACGTAGCGGGGGGGCGAAATGAGCAGTTCTTC
few,-,TRBJ2-5,TRBV5-1,CASSYSGTILTEQYF,TGCGCCAGCAGCTACTCCGGGACCATCCTTACAGAGCAGTACTTC
many,-,TRBJ2-3,TRBV7-2,CASSPPRDTQYF,TGTGCCAGCAGCCCCCCCAGGGATACGCAGTATTTT
-,-,TRBJ2-3,TRBV20-1,CSARDEGGPRLDTQYF,TGCAGTGCTAGAGACGAGGGAGGTCCCCGTCTGGATACGCAGTATTTT